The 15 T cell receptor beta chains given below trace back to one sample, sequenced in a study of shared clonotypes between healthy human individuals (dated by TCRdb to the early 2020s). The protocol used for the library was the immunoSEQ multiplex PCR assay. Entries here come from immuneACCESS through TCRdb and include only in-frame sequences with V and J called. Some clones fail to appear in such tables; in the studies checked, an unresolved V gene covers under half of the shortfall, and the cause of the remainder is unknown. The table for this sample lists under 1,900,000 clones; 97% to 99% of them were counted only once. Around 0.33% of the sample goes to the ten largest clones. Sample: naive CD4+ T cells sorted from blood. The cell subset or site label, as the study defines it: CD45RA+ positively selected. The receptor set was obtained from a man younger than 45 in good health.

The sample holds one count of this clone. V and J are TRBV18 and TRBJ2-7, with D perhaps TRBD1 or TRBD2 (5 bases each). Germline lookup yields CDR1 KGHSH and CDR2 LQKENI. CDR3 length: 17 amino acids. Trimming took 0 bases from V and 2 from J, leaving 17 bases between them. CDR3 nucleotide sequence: TGTGCCAGCTCACCACCTGGGACCACCACGGGCGCCTACGAGCAGTACTTC. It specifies CASSPPGTTTGAYEQYF.

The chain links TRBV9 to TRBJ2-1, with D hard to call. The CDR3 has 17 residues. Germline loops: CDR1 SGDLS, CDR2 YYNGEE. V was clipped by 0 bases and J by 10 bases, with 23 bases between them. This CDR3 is CASSVGSFATTRPEQFF. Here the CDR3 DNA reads TGTGCCAGCAGCGTAGGGTCATTCGCCACCACAAGACCGGAGCAGTTCTTC. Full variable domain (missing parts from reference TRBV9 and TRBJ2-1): DSGVTQTPKHLITATGQRVTLRCSPRSGDLSVYWYQQSLDQGLQFLIQYYNGEERAKGNILERFSAQQFPDLHSELNLSSLELGDSALYFCASSVGSFATTRPEQFFGPGTRLTVL.

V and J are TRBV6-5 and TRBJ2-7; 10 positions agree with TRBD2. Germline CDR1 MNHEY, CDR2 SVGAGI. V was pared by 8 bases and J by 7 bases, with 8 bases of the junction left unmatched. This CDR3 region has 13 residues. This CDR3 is CASSVLAGGEQYF. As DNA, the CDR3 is TGTGCCAGCTCGGTATTAGCGGGAGGTGAGCAGTACTTC.

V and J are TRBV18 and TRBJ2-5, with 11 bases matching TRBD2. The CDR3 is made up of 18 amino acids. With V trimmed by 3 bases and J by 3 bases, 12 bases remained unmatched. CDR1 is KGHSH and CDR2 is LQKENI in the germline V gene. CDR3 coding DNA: TGTGCCAGCTCACCTCAGCCTTTACTAGCGGGAGATAAAGAGACCCAGTACTTC. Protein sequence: CASSPQPLLAGDKETQYF.

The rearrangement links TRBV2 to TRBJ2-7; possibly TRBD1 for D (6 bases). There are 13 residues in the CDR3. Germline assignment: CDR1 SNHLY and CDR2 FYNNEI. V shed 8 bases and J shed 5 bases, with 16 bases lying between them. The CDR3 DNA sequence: TGTGCCAGCCTTTCCGGGACACCCGACGAGCAGTACTTC. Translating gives CASLSGTPDEQYF. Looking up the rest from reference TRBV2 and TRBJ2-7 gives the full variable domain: EPEVTQTPSHQVTQMGQEVILRCVPISNHLYFYWYRQILGQKVEFLVSFYNNEISEKSEIFDDQFSVERPDGSNFTLKIRSTKLEDSAMYFCASLSGTPDEQYFGPGTRLTVT.

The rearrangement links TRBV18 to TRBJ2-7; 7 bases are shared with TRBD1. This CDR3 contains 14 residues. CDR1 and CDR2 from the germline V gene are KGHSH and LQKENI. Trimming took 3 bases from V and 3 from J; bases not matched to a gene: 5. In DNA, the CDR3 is TGTGCCAGCTCACCTGGGACAGACTACTACGAGCAGTACTTC. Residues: CASSPGTDYYEQYF.

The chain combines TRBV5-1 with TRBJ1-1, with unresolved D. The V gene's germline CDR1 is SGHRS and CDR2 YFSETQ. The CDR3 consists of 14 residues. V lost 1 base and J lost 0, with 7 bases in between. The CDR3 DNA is TGCGCCAGCAGCTTGTCAGTCTTGAACACTGAAGCTTTCTTT. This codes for CASSLSVLNTEAFF.

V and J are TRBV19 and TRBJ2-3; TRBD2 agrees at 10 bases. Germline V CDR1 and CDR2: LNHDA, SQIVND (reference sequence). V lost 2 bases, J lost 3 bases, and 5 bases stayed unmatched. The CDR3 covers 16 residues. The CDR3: CASSISGTSVTDTQYF. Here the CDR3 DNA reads TGTGCCAGTAGTATATCCGGGACTAGCGTGACAGATACGCAGTATTTT.

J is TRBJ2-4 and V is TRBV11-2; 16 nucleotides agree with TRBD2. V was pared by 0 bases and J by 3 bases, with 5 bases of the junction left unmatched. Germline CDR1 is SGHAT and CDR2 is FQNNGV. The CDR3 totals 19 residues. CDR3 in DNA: TGTGCCAGCAGCTTAGAGGGACTAGCGGGAGGGCCTGGCAAAAACATTCAGTACTTC. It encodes CASSLEGLAGGPGKNIQYF.

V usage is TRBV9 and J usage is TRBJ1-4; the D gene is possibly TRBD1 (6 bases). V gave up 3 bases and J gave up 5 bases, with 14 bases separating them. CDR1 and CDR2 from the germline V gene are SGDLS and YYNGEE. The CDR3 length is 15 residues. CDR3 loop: CASSEGGTRNEKLFF. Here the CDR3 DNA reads TGTGCCAGCAGCGAAGGGGGGACCCGAAATGAAAAACTGTTTTTT. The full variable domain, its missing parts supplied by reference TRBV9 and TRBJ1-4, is DSGVTQTPKHLITATGQRVTLRCSPRSGDLSVYWYQQSLDQGLQFLIQYYNGEERAKGNILERFSAQQFPDLHSELNLSSLELGDSALYFCASSEGGTRNEKLFFGSGTQLSVL.

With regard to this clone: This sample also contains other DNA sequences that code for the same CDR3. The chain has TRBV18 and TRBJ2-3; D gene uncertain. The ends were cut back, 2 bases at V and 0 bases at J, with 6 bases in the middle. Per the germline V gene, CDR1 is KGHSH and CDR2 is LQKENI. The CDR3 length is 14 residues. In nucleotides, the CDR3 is TGTGCCAGCTCACCAGCGTTAAGCACAGATACGCAGTATTTT. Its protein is CASSPALSTDTQYF.

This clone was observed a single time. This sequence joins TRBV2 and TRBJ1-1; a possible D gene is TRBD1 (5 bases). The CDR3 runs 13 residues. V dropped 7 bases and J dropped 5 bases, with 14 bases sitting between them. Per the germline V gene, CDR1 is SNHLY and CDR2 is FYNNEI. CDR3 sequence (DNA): TGTGCCAGCACCGAAGGGGAGAAGACTGAAGCTTTCTTT. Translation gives CASTEGEKTEAFF. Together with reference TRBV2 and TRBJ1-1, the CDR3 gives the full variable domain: EPEVTQTPSHQVTQMGQEVILRCVPISNHLYFYWYRQILGQKVEFLVSFYNNEISEKSEIFDDQFSVERPDGSNFTLKIRSTKLEDSAMYFCASTEGEKTEAFFGQGTRLTVV.

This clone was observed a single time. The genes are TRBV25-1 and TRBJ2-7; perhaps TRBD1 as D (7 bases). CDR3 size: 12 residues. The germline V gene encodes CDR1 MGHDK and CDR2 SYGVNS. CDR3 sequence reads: CTFDREDGEQYF. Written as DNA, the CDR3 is TGTACTTTTGACAGGGAGGATGGCGAGCAGTACTTC.

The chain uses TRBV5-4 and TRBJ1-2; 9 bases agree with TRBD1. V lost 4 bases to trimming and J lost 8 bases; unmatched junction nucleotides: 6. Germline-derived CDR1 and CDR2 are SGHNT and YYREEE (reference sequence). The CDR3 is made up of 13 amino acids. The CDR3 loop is CASSGDRARGYTF. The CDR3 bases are TGTGCCAGCAGCGGGGACAGGGCGAGAGGCTACACCTTC.

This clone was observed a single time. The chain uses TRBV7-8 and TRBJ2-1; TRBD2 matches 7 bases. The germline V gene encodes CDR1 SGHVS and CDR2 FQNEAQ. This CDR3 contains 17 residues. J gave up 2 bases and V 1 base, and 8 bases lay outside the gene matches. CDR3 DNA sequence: TGTGCCAGCAGCTTAGGGTCGGCGGGAGTAACCTACAATGAGCAGTTCTTC. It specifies CASSLGSAGVTYNEQFF.